This T cell receptor beta chain was identified during a study of blood T cells in healthy people across ages. Then a second PCR, running about 6 to 12 cycles, was carried out with a sample-barcoded 5' primer and a J-beta primer mix. All cDNA molecules were each tagged by a template-switch adaptor with 12 random nucleotides. TCRdb used MiXCR to reprocess the 5' RACE reads, holding one entry per CDR3 protein. The sample yields about 1.7 million distinct CDR3 sequences, 28% seen once. Germline V lookup: CDR1 SGHTA, CDR2 FQGNSA. This CDR3 is built from 17 residues. The ends lost 0 bases at V and 1 base at J; junction bases unmatched: 3. Staff drew around 10 milliliters of peripheral blood from each donor.

The receptor was derived from a woman aged 25 to 39 in good health. The sequenced material came from blood. The rearrangement joins TRBV7-2 to TRBJ1-6; 7 nucleotides line up with TRBD1. CDR3 protein: CASSLAGGASYNSPLHF. The DNA of the CDR3 is TGTGCCAGCAGCTTAGCAGGGGGCGCTTCCTATAATTCACCCCTCCACTTT.